A single count supports the clone carrying this T cell receptor (beta chain). Its antigen is unidentified. Trimming cost V 3 bases and J 5 bases; bases outside gene matches: 10. CDR1 is PRHDT, CDR2 FYEKMQ, per germline (reference sequence). This CDR3 is built from 16 residues. The sample comes from a study of radiotherapy plus CTLA-4 blockade in lung cancer. Study-level information: Among all patients, around 19% showed objective responses, while 30% to 35% had disease control.

Study-level points and caveats: Once radiotherapy plus ipilimumab had been given, TCR clones derived from tumor expanded in blood. Per reports, early blood T cell clone dynamics, plus interferon-beta, forecast response most strongly.

Generated by immunoSEQ multiplex PCR, the TCRdb table keeps only in-frame clones and is missing some. The data contain more than 90,000 clones, roughly 80% of them singletons. Ipilimumab-mediated CTLA-4 blockade plus focal radiation was given to patients having chemo-refractory metastatic non-small-cell lung cancer. The sequencing here drew on peripheral blood, taken from a patient treated with radiotherapy plus ipilimumab. The chain joins TRBV13 to TRBJ2-7, with TRBD1 matching 10 bases. This clonotype was sampled from a human donor with non-small cell lung cancer that progressed on radiotherapy plus ipilimumab. CDR3 sequence reads: CASSLTGGASVDEQYV. The CDR3 bases are TGTGCCAGCAGCTTGACAGGGGGCGCCTCTGTCGACGAGCAGTACGTC.